These T cell receptor beta chains were read from a single sample in a study of T cells in Graves' hyperthyroidism and ophthalmopathy. TCRdb ran MiXCR on the multiplex PCR reads and lists one entry per CDR3 protein. This sample carries fewer than 650,000 distinct CDR3 sequences, approximately 14% of them seen once, and the ten largest clones take almost 6%. The sample was blood. The source of these receptors is a woman under 40 with Graves' hyperthyroidism that later progressed to Graves' ophthalmopathy. Both conserved end residues are part of each CDR3. D genes are given only for firm matches. Expanded clones get a size class; other rows say once, few or many, or leave the size out.

j_call: TRBJ1-5
clone_size: many
d_call: TRBD1
v_call: TRBV30
cdr3_nt: TGTGCCTGGAACAGGGGTGGGATTTATAGCAATCAGCCCCAGCATTTT
cdr3_aa: CAWNRGGIYSNQPQHF

j_call: TRBJ1-4
clone_size: many
d_call: -
v_call: TRBV11-3
cdr3_nt: TGTGCCAGCAGCTTAGAGGAAGAAAAACTGTTTTTT
cdr3_aa: CASSLEEEKLFF

j_call: TRBJ1-1
clone_size: few
d_call: -
v_call: TRBV29-1
cdr3_nt: TGCAGCGTTGTGGTTAATCTGGGAACCACTGAAGCTTTCTTT
cdr3_aa: CSVVVNLGTTEAFF

j_call: TRBJ2-7
clone_size: many
d_call: TRBD1
v_call: TRBV27
cdr3_nt: TGTGCCAGCAGTTTGTCAGGGACAGGGCCGTCCTACGAGCAGTACTTC
cdr3_aa: CASSLSGTGPSYEQYF

j_call: TRBJ2-4
clone_size: many
d_call: -
v_call: TRBV12-3/TRBV12-4
cdr3_nt: TGTGCCAGCAGTTTAGGATCAGAGCTAGCCAAAAACATTCAGTACTTC
cdr3_aa: CASSLGSELAKNIQYF

j_call: TRBJ2-1
clone_size: many
d_call: -
v_call: TRBV5-5
cdr3_nt: TGTGCCAGCAGGCCCGGAGGTATCACCTACAATGAGCAGTTCTTC
cdr3_aa: CASRPGGITYNEQFF

j_call: TRBJ2-1
clone_size: many
d_call: -
v_call: TRBV11-2
cdr3_nt: TGTGCCAGCAGCCTATTACAGGTTCTAGGCGACAATGAGCAGTTCTTC
cdr3_aa: CASSLLQVLGDNEQFF

j_call: TRBJ2-2
clone_size: many
d_call: -
v_call: TRBV7-9
cdr3_nt: TGTGCCAGCAGCTCGTTTCCGGGAGTAAACACCGGGGAGCTGTTTTTT
cdr3_aa: CASSSFPGVNTGELFF

j_call: TRBJ1-2
clone_size: many
d_call: -
v_call: TRBV19
cdr3_nt: TGTGCCAGTAGTCCACCTGGCCCCTATGGCTACACCTTC
cdr3_aa: CASSPPGPYGYTF

j_call: TRBJ1-4
clone_size: few
d_call: -
v_call: TRBV27
cdr3_nt: TGTGCCAGCAGCCGGGCGGCTAATGAAAAACTGTTTTTT
cdr3_aa: CASSRAANEKLFF

j_call: TRBJ1-2
clone_size: many
d_call: -
v_call: TRBV6-1
cdr3_nt: TGTGCCAGCAGTGAAGGGGTAGGCTTTGGCTATGGCTACACCTTC
cdr3_aa: CASSEGVGFGYGYTF

j_call: TRBJ2-3
clone_size: -
d_call: -
v_call: TRBV6-5
cdr3_nt: TGTGCCAGCAGTTACTTAGGAGTGGGGTCCTCTAGCACAGATACGCAGTATTTT
cdr3_aa: CASSYLGVGSSSTDTQYF

j_call: TRBJ1-2
clone_size: many
d_call: -
v_call: TRBV3-1
cdr3_nt: TGTGCCAGCAGCCCTGCTAGGAACTATGGCTACACCTTC
cdr3_aa: CASSPARNYGYTF

j_call: TRBJ2-3
clone_size: many
d_call: TRBD2
v_call: TRBV20-1
cdr3_nt: TGCAGTGCTAGTTCTCTTCTCGGGGCTAGCGGGGACAGCACAGATACGCAGTATTTT
cdr3_aa: CSASSLLGASGDSTDTQYF

j_call: TRBJ1-1
clone_size: many
d_call: -
v_call: TRBV28
cdr3_nt: TGTGCCAGCGGGTACCCCGAAGATAGGGCGGGAGAGAACACTGAAGCTTTCTTT
cdr3_aa: CASGYPEDRAGENTEAFF

j_call: TRBJ1-3
clone_size: many
d_call: -
v_call: TRBV27
cdr3_nt: TGTGCCAGCAGTTCCGGGAGCACCAGAAACACCATATATTTT
cdr3_aa: CASSSGSTRNTIYF

j_call: TRBJ2-1
clone_size: -
d_call: TRBD1
v_call: TRBV10-2
cdr3_nt: TGCGCCAGCAGGACGACAGGGGACGGAGATGAGCAGTTCTTC
cdr3_aa: CASRTTGDGDEQFF

j_call: TRBJ1-3
clone_size: many
d_call: -
v_call: TRBV30
cdr3_nt: TGTGCCTGGAGAGTGGGAAACACCATATATTTT
cdr3_aa: CAWRVGNTIYF

j_call: TRBJ2-2
clone_size: many
d_call: -
v_call: TRBV24-1
cdr3_nt: TGTGCCACCAGTGTGCAACTGACCGGGGAGCTGTTTTTT
cdr3_aa: CATSVQLTGELFF

j_call: TRBJ1-1
clone_size: -
d_call: TRBD1
v_call: TRBV4-1
cdr3_nt: TGCGCCAGCAGCCAAGCGGGGGGACAGCTGAACACTGAAGCTTTCTTT
cdr3_aa: CASSQAGGQLNTEAFF

j_call: TRBJ2-7
clone_size: many
d_call: TRBD1
v_call: TRBV30
cdr3_nt: TGTGCCTGCCCGGGACAGGGGACCTACGAGCAGTACTTC
cdr3_aa: CACPGQGTYEQYF

j_call: TRBJ2-7
clone_size: many
d_call: TRBD1
v_call: TRBV6-1
cdr3_nt: TGTGCCAGCAGCAGGACAGGGGTAACACCTGTACGTGCAGAGCAGTACTTC
cdr3_aa: CASSRTGVTPVRAEQYF

j_call: TRBJ1-5
clone_size: many
d_call: -
v_call: TRBV4-1
cdr3_nt: TGCGCCAGCAGCTCCAGGGTGGGGCAGCCCCAGCATTTT
cdr3_aa: CASSSRVGQPQHF

j_call: TRBJ1-1
clone_size: many
d_call: -
v_call: TRBV12-3/TRBV12-4
cdr3_nt: TGTGCCAGCAGTTGGGACGCCCGGGGCGCTTTCTTT
cdr3_aa: CASSWDARGAFF

j_call: TRBJ2-1
clone_size: -
d_call: -
v_call: TRBV6-2/TRBV6-3
cdr3_nt: TGTGCCAGTAGTAATTGGGGGTACTCCTACAATGAGCAGTTCTTC
cdr3_aa: CASSNWGYSYNEQFF

j_call: TRBJ2-7
clone_size: -
d_call: -
v_call: TRBV5-5
cdr3_nt: TGTGCCAGCAGCGGACATGAGGGGTCTGGCTACGAGCAGTACTTC
cdr3_aa: CASSGHEGSGYEQYF

j_call: TRBJ1-1
clone_size: many
d_call: -
v_call: TRBV18
cdr3_nt: TGTGCCAGCAGCCCACAGGGGAACACTGAAGCTTTCTTT
cdr3_aa: CASSPQGNTEAFF

j_call: TRBJ2-1
clone_size: -
d_call: -
v_call: TRBV27
cdr3_nt: TGTGCCAGCATTAGCACGGCTACTCACAATGAGCAGTTCTTC
cdr3_aa: CASISTATHNEQFF

j_call: TRBJ2-3
clone_size: few
d_call: -
v_call: TRBV6-5
cdr3_nt: TGTGCCAGCAGTTACTCGGGGCATAGCACAGATACGCAGTATTTT
cdr3_aa: CASSYSGHSTDTQYF

j_call: TRBJ2-7
clone_size: few
d_call: -
v_call: TRBV6-1
cdr3_nt: TGTGCCAGCAGGGGTTATGGTCGCGAGCAGTACTTC
cdr3_aa: CASRGYGREQYF

j_call: TRBJ1-1
clone_size: many
d_call: -
v_call: TRBV25-1
cdr3_nt: TGTGCCAGCAGCGTAGAACGGCGAGCTTTCTTT
cdr3_aa: CASSVERRAFF

j_call: TRBJ2-6
clone_size: many
d_call: -
v_call: TRBV10-1
cdr3_nt: TGCGCCAGCATTACGACGGCGCTCCTGACTTTC
cdr3_aa: CASITTALLTF

j_call: TRBJ2-1
clone_size: many
d_call: TRBD1
v_call: TRBV7-6
cdr3_nt: TGTGCCAGCAGCCCGTACCGGGACAGGGACTACAATGAGCAGTTCTTC
cdr3_aa: CASSPYRDRDYNEQFF

j_call: TRBJ2-7
clone_size: many
d_call: TRBD2
v_call: TRBV6-2/TRBV6-3
cdr3_nt: TGTGCCAGCAGTTACCCCGGACTAGCGGGAAACTCCTACGAGCAGTACTTC
cdr3_aa: CASSYPGLAGNSYEQYF

j_call: TRBJ2-3
clone_size: many
d_call: TRBD2
v_call: TRBV29-1
cdr3_nt: TGCAGCGTGCGACTAGCGGGAGCTCGCACAGATACGCAGTATTTT
cdr3_aa: CSVRLAGARTDTQYF

j_call: TRBJ2-1
clone_size: many
d_call: TRBD2
v_call: TRBV11-2
cdr3_nt: TGTGCCAGCAGCTCTGAAAGACTAGCGGGCTACAATGAGCAGTTCTTC
cdr3_aa: CASSSERLAGYNEQFF

j_call: TRBJ1-3
clone_size: many
d_call: -
v_call: TRBV18
cdr3_nt: TGTGCCAGCTCACCCGCTCCAGACTCTGGAAACACCATATATTTT
cdr3_aa: CASSPAPDSGNTIYF

j_call: TRBJ2-7
clone_size: -
d_call: TRBD1
v_call: TRBV6-9
cdr3_nt: TGTGCCAGCAGTTCTTCCGGGACAGGATCCTACGAGCAGTACTTC
cdr3_aa: CASSSSGTGSYEQYF

j_call: TRBJ1-2
clone_size: -
d_call: -
v_call: TRBV15
cdr3_nt: TGTGCCACCAGCAGAGACAGGGGAAATCTCGTCGGTGGCTACACCTTC
cdr3_aa: CATSRDRGNLVGGYTF

j_call: TRBJ2-1
clone_size: many
d_call: TRBD2
v_call: TRBV27
cdr3_nt: TGTGCCAGCAGTTCCGGACTAGCGGGAGTAGGAGGCTCCTACAATGAGCAGTTCTTC
cdr3_aa: CASSSGLAGVGGSYNEQFF

j_call: TRBJ2-5
clone_size: few
d_call: TRBD2
v_call: TRBV6-1
cdr3_nt: TGTGCCAGCAGTGAAGCGACTTGGACTAGCGGACAAGAGACCCAGTACTTC
cdr3_aa: CASSEATWTSGQETQYF

j_call: TRBJ1-2
clone_size: few
d_call: -
v_call: TRBV12-3/TRBV12-4
cdr3_nt: TGTGCCAGCAAGGTGGGCGGCCTCATGGGCTACACCTTC
cdr3_aa: CASKVGGLMGYTF

j_call: TRBJ1-6
clone_size: -
d_call: -
v_call: TRBV18
cdr3_nt: TGTGCCAGCTCACCAATCAGAACCGAAATCTATAATTCACCCCTCCACTTT
cdr3_aa: CASSPIRTEIYNSPLHF

j_call: TRBJ2-5
clone_size: many
d_call: -
v_call: TRBV2
cdr3_nt: TGTGCCAGCCGCTATAGAACAGGGACGGCTGCGGTGGAGACCCAGTACTTC
cdr3_aa: CASRYRTGTAAVETQYF

j_call: TRBJ1-5
clone_size: -
d_call: -
v_call: TRBV20-1
cdr3_nt: TGCAGTGCTAGAGATCCCCGCGCCACTCACAAACCCCAGCATTTT
cdr3_aa: CSARDPRATHKPQHF

j_call: TRBJ2-7
clone_size: many
d_call: TRBD2
v_call: TRBV2
cdr3_nt: TGTGCCAGCAGTCCAGCGGCGGGAGGTGGTGACGAGCAGTACTTC
cdr3_aa: CASSPAAGGGDEQYF

j_call: TRBJ1-2
clone_size: many
d_call: -
v_call: TRBV28
cdr3_nt: TGTGCCAGCACTACCATCCTTTCGGGGGCCCGCTATGGCTACACCTTC
cdr3_aa: CASTTILSGARYGYTF

j_call: TRBJ2-5
clone_size: -
d_call: TRBD1
v_call: TRBV12-3/TRBV12-4
cdr3_nt: TGTGCCAGCACTCCCGGAAGAGACAGGGCTTTGGACTTC
cdr3_aa: CASTPGRDRALDF

j_call: TRBJ2-6
clone_size: many
d_call: -
v_call: TRBV27
cdr3_nt: TGTGCCAGCGGCCCGATCTCTGGGGCCAACGTCCTGACTTTC
cdr3_aa: CASGPISGANVLTF

j_call: TRBJ1-3
clone_size: once
d_call: -
v_call: TRBV3-1
cdr3_nt: TGTGCCAGCAGCTTAAGCGACCTCTCTGGAAACACCATATATTTT
cdr3_aa: CASSLSDLSGNTIYF

j_call: TRBJ1-4
clone_size: few
d_call: -
v_call: TRBV14
cdr3_nt: TGTGCCAGCAGCCAAGATGAGGGGGACGGTGAAAAACTGTTTTTT
cdr3_aa: CASSQDEGDGEKLFF

j_call: TRBJ1-2
clone_size: many
d_call: TRBD1
v_call: TRBV20-1
cdr3_nt: TGCAGTGCTACTCGACAGGGCGGGGCATTCGGCTACACCTTC
cdr3_aa: CSATRQGGAFGYTF

j_call: TRBJ2-3
clone_size: few
d_call: -
v_call: TRBV29-1
cdr3_nt: TGCAGCGTTGAAGGGCAGGGAGCCACAGATACGCAGTATTTT
cdr3_aa: CSVEGQGATDTQYF

j_call: TRBJ1-3
clone_size: -
d_call: -
v_call: TRBV29-1
cdr3_nt: TGCAGTGGTCACAACTCTGGAAACACCATATATTTT
cdr3_aa: CSGHNSGNTIYF

j_call: TRBJ1-2
clone_size: many
d_call: -
v_call: TRBV5-1
cdr3_nt: TGCGCCAGCTCCTCGGAGGACAGCTATGGCTACACCTTC
cdr3_aa: CASSSEDSYGYTF

j_call: TRBJ1-5
clone_size: few
d_call: -
v_call: TRBV6-2/TRBV6-3
cdr3_nt: TGTGCCAGCAGTCACATAATGGGGTCTAGCAATCAGCCCCAGCATTTT
cdr3_aa: CASSHIMGSSNQPQHF

j_call: TRBJ1-6
clone_size: once
d_call: -
v_call: TRBV19
cdr3_nt: TGTGCCAGTGGGCCTAGGGATTCACCCCTCCACTTT
cdr3_aa: CASGPRDSPLHF